The rows below give T cell receptor beta chains drawn from one sample of a study of CD8 T cells in Susac syndrome. TCRdb re-called the immunoSEQ multiplex PCR reads with MiXCR, one entry per CDR3 protein. This repertoire shows 95,000 to 150,000 distinct CDR3 sequences, about 94% found once; its top ten account for about 0.27%. The specimen sequenced was CD8+ T cells from PBMCs. Every receptor here comes from a human donor with Susac syndrome. The CDR3 runs from the conserved cysteine through the conserved F or W. A D gene is named only where the DNA matches it firmly. For some rows the clone size is stated as once, few or many, or as a class when expanded; others skip it.

TRBJ1-4	TRBV30	.	.	CAWSSSPAGDEKLFF	TGTGCCTGGAGTTCGAGTCCCGCCGGAGACGAAAAACTGTTTTTT
TRBJ1-1	TRBV29-1	.	.	CSVEAAGMNTEAFF	TGCAGCGTTGAAGCGGCAGGTATGAACACTGAAGCTTTCTTT
TRBJ2-4	TRBV30	TRBD2	.	CAWSGATSGAVAKNIQYF	TGTGCCTGGAGTGGGGCAACTAGCGGGGCTGTAGCCAAAAACATTCAGTACTTC
TRBJ1-1	TRBV6-2/TRBV6-3	.	.	CASSESRTEAFF	TGTGCCAGCAGTGAGAGTCGCACTGAAGCTTTCTTT
TRBJ1-1	TRBV20-1	.	.	CSARIGQSNTEAFF	TGCAGTGCTCGGATTGGACAGTCGAACACTGAAGCTTTCTTT
TRBJ2-1	TRBV12-3/TRBV12-4	TRBD2	.	CASSPPNPLAPSSYNEQFF	TGTGCCAGCAGTCCACCCAATCCACTAGCGCCTAGCTCCTACAATGAGCAGTTCTTC
TRBJ2-5	TRBV7-2	TRBD2	.	CASSSSWRGGQETQYF	TGTGCCAGCAGCAGTTCATGGCGGGGGGGCCAAGAGACCCAGTACTTC
TRBJ2-1	TRBV19	TRBD1	.	CASSVTGYNEQFF	TGTGCCAGTAGTGTGACAGGGTACAATGAGCAGTTCTTC
TRBJ2-7	TRBV20-1	.	.	CSARGSADYEQYF	TGCAGTGCTAGGGGATCGGCCGACTACGAGCAGTACTTC
TRBJ1-2	TRBV9	.	.	CASSVEPANYGYTF	TGTGCCAGCAGCGTCGAACCCGCTAACTATGGCTACACCTTC
TRBJ2-5	TRBV25-1	.	.	CASSEILETQYF	TGTGCCAGCAGTGAAATCCTAGAGACCCAGTACTTC
TRBJ2-5	TRBV29-1	.	once	CSANLGRQETQYF	TGCAGCGCTAATCTTGGGCGGCAAGAGACCCAGTACTTC
TRBJ1-6	TRBV12-3/TRBV12-4	.	.	CASSFTGERDSPLHF	TGTGCCAGCAGTTTCACGGGGGAGAGGGATTCACCCCTCCACTTT
TRBJ1-1	TRBV7-2	TRBD1	.	CASSLGLGGGTEAFF	TGTGCCAGCAGCTTAGGGTTAGGGGGCGGCACTGAAGCTTTCTTT
TRBJ1-4	TRBV7-9	.	once	CASSPGTPDNEKLFF	TGTGCCAGCAGTCCCGGGACCCCTGATAATGAAAAACTGTTTTTT
TRBJ1-1	TRBV19	.	.	CASRSSLFGQGRTLDTEAFF	TGTGCCAGTAGGTCCTCCCTGTTCGGCCAGGGGCGGACGTTGGACACTGAAGCTTTCTTT
TRBJ1-1	TRBV5-1	.	.	CASSLGGIEAFF	TGCGCCAGCAGCTTGGGAGGGATTGAAGCTTTCTTT
TRBJ2-7	TRBV7-9	.	.	CASSLPGVAPRTHEQYF	TGTGCCAGCAGCTTACCCGGGGTAGCGCCGAGAACCCACGAGCAGTACTTC
TRBJ2-7	TRBV6-1	TRBD1	few	CASRDRGYEQYF	TGTGCCAGCAGGGACAGGGGCTACGAGCAGTACTTC
TRBJ2-1	TRBV29-1	TRBD2	.	CSVSSGEYNEQFF	TGCAGCGTTTCCAGCGGGGAGTACAATGAGCAGTTCTTC
TRBJ2-5	TRBV29-1	TRBD1	once	CSVRAGTGMETQYF	TGCAGCGTTCGTGCCGGGACAGGGATGGAGACCCAGTACTTC
TRBJ2-1	TRBV9	TRBD2	.	CASSVGTGGSSYNEQFF	TGTGCCAGCAGCGTAGGAACGGGGGGGAGCTCCTACAATGAGCAGTTCTTC
TRBJ2-5	TRBV20-1	TRBD2	.	CSARSLAGAQYF	TGCAGTGCTAGATCTTTGGCGGGGGCCCAGTACTTC
TRBJ2-1	TRBV15	.	.	CATSRGGQAYNEQFF	TGTGCCACCAGCAGAGGAGGGCAAGCCTACAATGAGCAGTTCTTC
TRBJ1-2	TRBV11-2	.	.	CASSLGTYGYTF	TGTGCCAGCAGCTTAGGTACCTATGGCTACACCTTC
TRBJ2-7	TRBV20-1	.	.	CSARGSSSYEQYF	TGCAGTGCTAGGGGGTCGAGCTCCTACGAGCAGTACTTC
TRBJ2-1	TRBV14	TRBD2	.	CASSQSGKGIKFF	TGTGCCAGCAGCCAAAGCGGGAAAGGTATCAAGTTCTTC
TRBJ2-1	TRBV5-6	TRBD1	.	CASSSGQGVSYNEQFF	TGTGCCAGCAGCTCCGGACAGGGTGTCTCCTACAATGAGCAGTTCTTC
TRBJ2-1	TRBV7-9	TRBD1	once	CASSLGPETGGKEQFF	TGTGCCAGCAGCTTAGGGCCCGAGACAGGGGGCAAGGAGCAGTTCTTC
TRBJ2-4	TRBV7-9	TRBD2	.	CASSLGLAGGLAKNIQYF	TGTGCCAGCAGCTTAGGACTAGCGGGGGGTCTAGCCAAAAACATTCAGTACTTC
TRBJ2-7	TRBV6-5	TRBD2	once	CASSYTLSGGWYEQYF	TGTGCCAGCAGTTACACCCTTAGCGGGGGCTGGTACGAGCAGTACTTC
TRBJ1-5	TRBV12-5	.	.	CASGLVTGAGQPQHF	TGTGCTAGTGGTTTGGTAACTGGGGCCGGACAGCCCCAGCATTTT
TRBJ2-7	TRBV7-9	.	.	CASSYEEGMVYEQYF	TGTGCCAGCAGCTACGAAGAGGGTATGGTCTACGAGCAGTACTTC
TRBJ1-4	TRBV6-5	TRBD1	.	CASSLTGTGTGELFF	TGTGCCAGCAGTCTAACCGGGACAGGGACCGGAGAACTGTTTTTT
TRBJ1-4	TRBV6-5	TRBD1	.	CASSSGTGGADNEKLFF	TGTGCCAGCAGTTCCGGGACAGGGGGCGCAGATAATGAAAAACTGTTTTTT
TRBJ2-1	TRBV12-3/TRBV12-4	.	once	CASSSPGIRHEQFF	TGTGCCAGCAGCTCCCCGGGGATTAGGCATGAGCAGTTCTTC
TRBJ2-3	TRBV11-2	.	.	CASTHIRDTQYF	TGTGCCAGCACTCACATTAGGGATACGCAGTATTTT
TRBJ1-6	TRBV28	.	.	CASSLPQSSPLHF	TGTGCCAGCAGTTTACCCCAGAGTTCACCCCTCCACTTT
TRBJ1-2	TRBV3-1	.	.	CASSQDYQANYGYTF	TGTGCCAGCAGCCAAGATTACCAGGCTAACTATGGCTACACCTTC
TRBJ1-6	TRBV14	.	.	CASSPDSPAYNSPLHF	TGTGCCAGCAGCCCAGACTCGCCAGCCTATAATTCACCCCTCCACTTT
TRBJ2-2	TRBV27	.	.	CASSFELTGELFF	TGTGCCAGCAGTTTTGAGCTCACCGGGGAGCTGTTTTTT
TRBJ1-2	TRBV4-1	TRBD1	.	CASRPQGSRGYTF	TGCGCCAGCAGGCCACAGGGGAGTAGGGGCTACACCTTC
TRBJ2-7	TRBV9	.	.	CASSVEAGLSYEQYF	TGTGCCAGCAGCGTAGAAGCGGGCCTCTCCTACGAGCAGTACTTC
TRBJ2-5	TRBV29-1	.	.	CSSLADSPGTQYF	TGCAGCTCACTGGCGGACAGTCCGGGGACCCAGTACTTC
TRBJ1-3	TRBV29-1	.	.	CSVEDAPYF	TGCAGCGTTGAAGATGCCCCATATTTT
TRBJ2-7	TRBV20-1	.	.	CSARRAGSYEQYF	TGCAGTGCTAGAAGGGCAGGCTCCTACGAGCAGTACTTC